A selection of T cell receptor beta chains follows, all from one sample in a study of technical replicates of blood from a few donors. Using immunoSEQ multiplex PCR, the repertoire was profiled, and TCRdb retains in-frame clones only, with some absent. The sample holds about 49,000 clones; roughly 90% are singletons and the top ten take 3% to 4%. What was sequenced was PBMCs. These receptors were taken from a human donor in good health. Some clones in this sample may be carry-over from other donors' samples. Both conserved end residues are trimmed from each CDR3. Each record gives: J gene, V gene, CDR3 protein.

TRBJ1-3,TRBV10-1,ASYSNEEGGNTIY
TRBJ2-2,TRBV6-5,ASSYSLAVTGELF
TRBJ1-1,TRBV2,ASSEFLGMNTEAF
TRBJ2-4,TRBV14,ASSHPGDRGRNIQY
TRBJ2-2,TRBV18,ASSPPGRANTGELF
TRBJ1-3,TRBV5-4,ASSRDTSSGNTIY
TRBJ2-7,TRBV7-9,ASSLGQGNEQY
TRBJ2-5,TRBV18,ASSLGQGETQY
TRBJ1-5,TRBV7-2,ASEPGGGSNQPQH
TRBJ2-7,TRBV5-1,ASSLGSLAEEQY
TRBJ1-4,TRBV27,ASSRASGGTNEKLF